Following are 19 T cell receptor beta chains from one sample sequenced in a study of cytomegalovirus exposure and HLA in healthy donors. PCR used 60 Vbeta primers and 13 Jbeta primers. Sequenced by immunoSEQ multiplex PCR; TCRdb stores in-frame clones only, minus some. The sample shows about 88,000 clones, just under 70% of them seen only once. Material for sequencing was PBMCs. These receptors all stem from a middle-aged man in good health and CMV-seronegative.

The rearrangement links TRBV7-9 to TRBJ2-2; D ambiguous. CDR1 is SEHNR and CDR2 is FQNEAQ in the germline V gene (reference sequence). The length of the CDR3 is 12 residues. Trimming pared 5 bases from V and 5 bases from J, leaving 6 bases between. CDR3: CASSRLTGELFF. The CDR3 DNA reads TGTGCCAGCAGCCGGTTAACCGGGGAGCTGTTTTTT. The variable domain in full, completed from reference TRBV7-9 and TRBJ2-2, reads DTGVSQNPRHKITKRGQNVTFRCDPISEHNRLYWYRQTLGQGPEFLTYFQNEAQLEKSRLLSDRFSAERPKGSFSTLEIQRTEQGDSAMYLCASSRLTGELFFGEGSRLTVL.

In DNA, the CDR3 is TGTGCCAGCAGCTTCCCACTAGTGTCCTATGGCTACACCTTC. Its translation: CASSFPLVSYGYTF. V is TRBV5-6 and J is TRBJ1-2; D unresolved. Trimming took off 2 bases at V and 4 bases at J, with 12 bases between the two ends. Germline V gives CDR1 SGHDT, CDR2 YYEEEE. CDR3 length: 14 amino acids.

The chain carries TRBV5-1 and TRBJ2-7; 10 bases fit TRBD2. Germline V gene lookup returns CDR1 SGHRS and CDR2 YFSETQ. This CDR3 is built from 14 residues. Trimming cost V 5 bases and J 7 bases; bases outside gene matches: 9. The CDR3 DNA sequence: TGCGCCAGCAGATGGACTAGCGGTCTTCCTGAGCAGTACTTC. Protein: CASRWTSGLPEQYF.

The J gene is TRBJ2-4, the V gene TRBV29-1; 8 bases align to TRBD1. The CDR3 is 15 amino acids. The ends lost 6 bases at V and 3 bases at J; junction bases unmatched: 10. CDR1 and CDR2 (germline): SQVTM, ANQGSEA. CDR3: CSVDSRGQGKNIQYF. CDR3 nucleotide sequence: TGCAGCGTCGATTCCAGGGGGCAAGGCAAAAACATTCAGTACTTC.

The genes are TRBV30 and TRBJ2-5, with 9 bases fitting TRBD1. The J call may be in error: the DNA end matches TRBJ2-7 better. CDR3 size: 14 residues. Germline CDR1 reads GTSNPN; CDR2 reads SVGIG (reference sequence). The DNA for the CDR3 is TGTGCCTGGAGTGGAGGGACAGGGCCCTACGAGCAGTACTTC. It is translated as CAWSGGTGPYEQYF.

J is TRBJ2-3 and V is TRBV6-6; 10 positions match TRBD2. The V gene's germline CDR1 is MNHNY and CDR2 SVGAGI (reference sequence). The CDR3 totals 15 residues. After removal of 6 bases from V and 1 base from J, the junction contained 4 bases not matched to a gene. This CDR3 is CASSLAGARTDTQYF. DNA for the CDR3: TGTGCCAGCAGCCTAGCGGGAGCCCGCACAGATACGCAGTATTTT.

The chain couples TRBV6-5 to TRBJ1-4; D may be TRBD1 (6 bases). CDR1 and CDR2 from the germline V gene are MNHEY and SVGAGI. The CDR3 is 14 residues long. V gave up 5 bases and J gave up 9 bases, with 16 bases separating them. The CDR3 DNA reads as TGTGCCAGCAGTGACAGGAGTTCGGGGCAAAAACTGTTTTTT. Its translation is CASSDRSSGQKLFF.

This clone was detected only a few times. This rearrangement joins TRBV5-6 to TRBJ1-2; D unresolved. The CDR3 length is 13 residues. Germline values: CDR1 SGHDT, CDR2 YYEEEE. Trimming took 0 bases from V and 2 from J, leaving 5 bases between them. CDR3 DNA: TGTGCCAGCAGCTTGGGCAGGAACTATGGCTACACCTTC. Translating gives CASSLGRNYGYTF.

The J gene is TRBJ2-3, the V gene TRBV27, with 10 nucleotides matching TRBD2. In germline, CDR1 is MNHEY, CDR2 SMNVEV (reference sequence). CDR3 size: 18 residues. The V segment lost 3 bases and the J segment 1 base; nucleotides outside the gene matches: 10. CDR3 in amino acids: CASSFVVAGGFGTDTQYF. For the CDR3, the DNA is TGTGCCAGCAGTTTTGTGGTAGCGGGAGGATTTGGCACAGATACGCAGTATTTT.

CDR3 nucleotides: TGTGCCAGCAGTGAGAGGGGCTCGGGAGGCAGACGAGGCACTGAAGCTTTCTTT. Encoded protein: CASSERGSGGRRGTEAFF. This chain connects TRBV25-1 to TRBJ1-1; tentative D call: TRBD1 (5 bases). With 3 bases removed from V and 4 bases from J, the gap between germline ends came to 24 bases. Germline V gene lookup returns CDR1 MGHDK and CDR2 SYGVNS. This CDR3 region has 18 residues.

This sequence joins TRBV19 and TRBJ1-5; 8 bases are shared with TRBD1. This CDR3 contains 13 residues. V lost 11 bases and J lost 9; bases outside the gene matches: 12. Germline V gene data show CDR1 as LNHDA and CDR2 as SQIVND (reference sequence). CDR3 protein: CAERAGQVSPQHF. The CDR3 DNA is TGTGCCGAAAGGGCGGGACAGGTATCGCCCCAGCATTTT.

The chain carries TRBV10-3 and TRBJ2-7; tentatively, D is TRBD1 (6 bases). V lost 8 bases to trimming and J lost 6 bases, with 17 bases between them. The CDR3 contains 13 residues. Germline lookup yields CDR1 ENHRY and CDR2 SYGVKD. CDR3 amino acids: CAIRKGQTAEQYV. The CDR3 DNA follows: TGTGCCATCCGTAAAGGACAGACCGCCGAGCAGTACGTC.

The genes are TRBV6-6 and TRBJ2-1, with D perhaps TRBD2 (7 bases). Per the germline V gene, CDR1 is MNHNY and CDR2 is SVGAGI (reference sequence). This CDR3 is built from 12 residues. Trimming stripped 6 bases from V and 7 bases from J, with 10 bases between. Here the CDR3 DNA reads TGTGCCAGCAGAGGGGGAGGGAATGAGCAGTTCTTC. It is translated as CASRGGGNEQFF.

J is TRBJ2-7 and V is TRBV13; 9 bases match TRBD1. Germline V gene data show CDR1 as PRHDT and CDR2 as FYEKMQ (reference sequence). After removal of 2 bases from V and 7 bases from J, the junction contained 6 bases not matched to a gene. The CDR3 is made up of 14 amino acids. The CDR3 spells CASSLHRGRLEQYF. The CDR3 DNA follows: TGTGCCAGCAGCTTACACAGGGGGCGTTTGGAGCAGTACTTC.

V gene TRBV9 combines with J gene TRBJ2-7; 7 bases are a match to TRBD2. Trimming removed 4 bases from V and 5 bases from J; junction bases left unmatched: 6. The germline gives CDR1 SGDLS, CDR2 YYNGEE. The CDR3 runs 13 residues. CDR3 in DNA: TGTGCCAGCAGCAACGGGGGGAAAAACGAGCAGTACTTC. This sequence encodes CASSNGGKNEQYF. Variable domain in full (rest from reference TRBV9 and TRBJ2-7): DSGVTQTPKHLITATGQRVTLRCSPRSGDLSVYWYQQSLDQGLQFLIQYYNGEERAKGNILERFSAQQFPDLHSELNLSSLELGDSALYFCASSNGGKNEQYFGPGTRLTVT.

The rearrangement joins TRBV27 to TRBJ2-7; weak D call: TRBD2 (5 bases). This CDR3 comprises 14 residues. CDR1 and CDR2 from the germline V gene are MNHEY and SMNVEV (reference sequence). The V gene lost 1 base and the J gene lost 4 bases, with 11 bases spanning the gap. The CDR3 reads CASSLFARGYEQYF. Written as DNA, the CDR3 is TGTGCCAGCAGTTTATTCGCAAGAGGGTACGAGCAGTACTTC.

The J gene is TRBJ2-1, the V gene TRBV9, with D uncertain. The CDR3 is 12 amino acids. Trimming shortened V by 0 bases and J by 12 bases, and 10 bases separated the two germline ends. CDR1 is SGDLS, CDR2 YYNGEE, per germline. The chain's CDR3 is CASSVGPEVQFF. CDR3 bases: TGTGCCAGCAGCGTAGGACCAGAGGTGCAGTTCTTC.

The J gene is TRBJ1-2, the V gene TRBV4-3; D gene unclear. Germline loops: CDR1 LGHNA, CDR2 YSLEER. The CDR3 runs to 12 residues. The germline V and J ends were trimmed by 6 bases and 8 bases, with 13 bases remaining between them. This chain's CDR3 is CASRRGDGGYTF. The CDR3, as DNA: TGCGCCAGCAGACGGGGAGACGGGGGCTACACCTTC.

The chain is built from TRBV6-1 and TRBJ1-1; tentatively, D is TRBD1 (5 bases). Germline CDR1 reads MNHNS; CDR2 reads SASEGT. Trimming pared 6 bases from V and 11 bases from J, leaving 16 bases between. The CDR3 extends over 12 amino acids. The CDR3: CASSAAGYDAFF. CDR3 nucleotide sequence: TGTGCCAGCAGCGCGGCAGGGTATGACGCTTTCTTT.